The source of this TCR beta chain is a study of beta chain features in type 1 diabetes. Study-level background: Comparable age, gender and cell yields were observed in patients relative to healthy donors.

The sequenced template was cDNA made from the entire isolated RNA. Assay used: immunoSEQ multiplex PCR; TCRdb lists only in-frame clones, some missing. The sample records hundreds of thousands of clones, approximately 31% being singletons. It was one heparinised blood draw, averaging roughly 0.11 L, that each donor gave. A CD45RO/CCR7/CD25/CD127/CD95/CD27 panel sorted naive, central memory, regulatory and stem cell-like memory CD4+ cells. A note on this clone: Its antigen is as yet unknown.

Study conclusions and caveats: Compared to healthy donors, patients appeared to have naive, central memory and Treg TCRB repertoires that were more alike.

CDR3 length: 15 residues. Germline V lookup: CDR1 SNHLY, CDR2 FYNNEI. Trimming took 7 bases from V and 8 from J, leaving 21 bases between them. What was sequenced was naive CD4+ T cells from blood. This sequence joins TRBV2 and TRBJ2-1, with D maybe TRBD2 (6 bases). The sequence derives from a man aged 18 to 30 in good health. CDR3 nucleotide sequence: TGTGCCAGCACTCCTCGCTCAGGCGGGATCCATGAGCAGTTCTTC. Residues: CASTPRSGGIHEQFF.